This TCR beta chain was captured in a study of Ad26.COV2.S vaccination and SARS-CoV-2 variants. As for the study in general: Ad26.COV2.S, an intramuscular injection, was given once or twice 56 days apart. Findings and limits, study-wide: Vaccine recipients and placebo recipients showed similar non-spike TCR breadth. Marked by substantial breadth, spike-specific CD8+ and CD4+ T cell responses were reportedly seen after vaccination. The analyses of TCR breadth and depth may have understated the size of total T cell responses.

Data came from immunoSEQ multiplex PCR; TCRdb stores just in-frame clones and leaves some out. The sample shows 350,000 to 450,000 clones, around 90% of them seen only once. This clone was recorded only once. Its antigen remains unidentified. The sample's treatment: roughly 20 received Ad26.COV2.S at low or high dose, single or two shots; roughly five received placebo; per-sample allocation not given. It was on day 63 after the first vaccine or placebo injection that samples were taken. The germline gives CDR1 SGHDT, CDR2 YYEEEE. V lost 0 bases and J 4 bases, leaving 13 bases between the germline ends. The CDR3 has 15 residues.

This material consisted of peripheral blood, taken in a trial of Ad26.COV2.S vaccine versus placebo. This TCR came from a person aged 18 to 59 who received the Ad26.COV2.S COVID-19 vaccine or a placebo. This chain links TRBV5-6 with TRBJ1-1, with D maybe TRBD1 (5 bases). Here the CDR3 reads CASSLDRVGGTEAFF. The CDR3 nucleotides are TGTGCCAGCAGCTTGGATCGTGTGGGGGGCACTGAAGCTTTCTTT.